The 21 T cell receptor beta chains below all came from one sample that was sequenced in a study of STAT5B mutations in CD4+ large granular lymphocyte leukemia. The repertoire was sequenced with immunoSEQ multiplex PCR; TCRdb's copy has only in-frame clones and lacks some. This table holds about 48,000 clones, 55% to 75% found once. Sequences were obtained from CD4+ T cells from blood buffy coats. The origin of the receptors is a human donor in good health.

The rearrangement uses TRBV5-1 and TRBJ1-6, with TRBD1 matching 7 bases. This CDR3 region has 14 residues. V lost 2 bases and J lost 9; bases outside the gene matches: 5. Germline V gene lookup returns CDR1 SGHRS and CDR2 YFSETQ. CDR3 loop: CASSLGQVSSPLHF. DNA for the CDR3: TGCGCCAGCAGCTTAGGACAGGTTTCTTCACCCCTCCACTTT.

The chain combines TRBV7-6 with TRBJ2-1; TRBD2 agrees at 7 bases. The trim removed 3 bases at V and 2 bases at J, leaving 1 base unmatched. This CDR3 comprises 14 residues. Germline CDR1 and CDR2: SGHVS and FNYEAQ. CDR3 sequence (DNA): TGTGCCAGCAGCTTCGGACTAGCCTACAATGAGCAGTTCTTC. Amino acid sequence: CASSFGLAYNEQFF.

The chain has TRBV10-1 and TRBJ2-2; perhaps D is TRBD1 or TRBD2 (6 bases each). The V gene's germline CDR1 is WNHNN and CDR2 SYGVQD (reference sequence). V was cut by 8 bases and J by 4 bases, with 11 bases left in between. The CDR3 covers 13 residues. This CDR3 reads CASAPGATGELFF. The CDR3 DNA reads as TGCGCCAGCGCACCGGGGGCCACCGGGGAGCTGTTTTTT.

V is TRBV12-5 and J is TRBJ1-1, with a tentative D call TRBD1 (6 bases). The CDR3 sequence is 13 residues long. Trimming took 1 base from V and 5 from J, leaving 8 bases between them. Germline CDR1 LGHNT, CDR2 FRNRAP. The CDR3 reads CASGLEGGTEAFF. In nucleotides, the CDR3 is TGTGCTAGTGGTTTGGAGGGGGGGACTGAAGCTTTCTTT.

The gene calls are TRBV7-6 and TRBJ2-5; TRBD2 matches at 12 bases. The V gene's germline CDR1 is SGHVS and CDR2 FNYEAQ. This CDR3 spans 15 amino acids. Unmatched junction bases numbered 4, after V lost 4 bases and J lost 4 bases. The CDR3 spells CASSSSGGAGETQYF. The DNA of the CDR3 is TGTGCCAGCAGCTCTAGCGGGGGGGCTGGAGAGACCCAGTACTTC.

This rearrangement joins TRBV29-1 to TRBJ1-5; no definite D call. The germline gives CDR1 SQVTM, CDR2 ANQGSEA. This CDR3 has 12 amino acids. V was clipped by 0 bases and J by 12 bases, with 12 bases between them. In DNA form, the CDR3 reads TGCAGCGTTGAAGATCAAGGCAGCAGCCAGCATTTT. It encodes CSVEDQGSSQHF.

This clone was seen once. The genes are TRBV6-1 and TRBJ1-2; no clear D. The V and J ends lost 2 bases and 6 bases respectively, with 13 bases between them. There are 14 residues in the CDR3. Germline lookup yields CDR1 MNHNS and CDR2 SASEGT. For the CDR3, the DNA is TGTGCCAGCAGTGAACAGGATTTCATTAATGGCTACACCTTC. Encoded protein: CASSEQDFINGYTF.

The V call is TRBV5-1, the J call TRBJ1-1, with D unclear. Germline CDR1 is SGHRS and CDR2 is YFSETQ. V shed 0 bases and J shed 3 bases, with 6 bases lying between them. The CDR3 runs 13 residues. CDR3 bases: TGCGCCAGCAGCTTGGTGGGTGACACTGAAGCTTTCTTT. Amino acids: CASSLVGDTEAFF.

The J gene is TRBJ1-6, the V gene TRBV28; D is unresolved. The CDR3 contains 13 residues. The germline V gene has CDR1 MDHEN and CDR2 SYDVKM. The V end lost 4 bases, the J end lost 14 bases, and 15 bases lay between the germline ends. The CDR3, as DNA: TGTGCCAGCAGTTCCGGACCATACCCTACCCTCCACTTT. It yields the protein CASSSGPYPTLHF. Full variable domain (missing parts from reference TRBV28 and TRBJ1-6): DVKVTQSSRYLVKRTGEKVFLECVQDMDHENMFWYRQDPGLGLRLIYFSYDVKMKEKGDIPEGYSVSREKKERFSLILESASTNQTSMYLCASSSGPYPTLHFGNGTRLTVT.

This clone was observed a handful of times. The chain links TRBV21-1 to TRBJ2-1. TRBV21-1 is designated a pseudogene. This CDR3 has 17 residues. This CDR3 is CASSNMGRTSSYNEQFF. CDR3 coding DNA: TGTGCCAGCAGCAATATGGGACGGACGAGCTCCTACAATGAGCAGTTCTTC.

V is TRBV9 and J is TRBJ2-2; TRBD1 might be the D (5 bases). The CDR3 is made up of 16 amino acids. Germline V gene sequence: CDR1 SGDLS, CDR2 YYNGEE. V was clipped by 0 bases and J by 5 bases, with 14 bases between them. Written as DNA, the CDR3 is TGTGCCAGCAGCGTAGCTATGGGGCCCCAGACCGGGGAGCTGTTTTTT. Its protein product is CASSVAMGPQTGELFF.

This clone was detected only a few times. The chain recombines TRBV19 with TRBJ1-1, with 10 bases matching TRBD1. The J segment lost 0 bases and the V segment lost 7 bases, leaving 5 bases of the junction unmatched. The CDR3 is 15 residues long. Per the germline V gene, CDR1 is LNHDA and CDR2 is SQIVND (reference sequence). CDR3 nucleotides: TGTGCCAGTACCCCAGGGACAGGGGTGAACACTGAAGCTTTCTTT. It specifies CASTPGTGVNTEAFF.

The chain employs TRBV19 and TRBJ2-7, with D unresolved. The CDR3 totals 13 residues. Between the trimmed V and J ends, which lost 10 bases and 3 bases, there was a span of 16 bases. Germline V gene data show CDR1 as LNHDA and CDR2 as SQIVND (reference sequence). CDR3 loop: CANAPERNYEQYF. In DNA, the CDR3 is TGTGCCAACGCGCCGGAGAGGAACTACGAGCAGTACTTC.

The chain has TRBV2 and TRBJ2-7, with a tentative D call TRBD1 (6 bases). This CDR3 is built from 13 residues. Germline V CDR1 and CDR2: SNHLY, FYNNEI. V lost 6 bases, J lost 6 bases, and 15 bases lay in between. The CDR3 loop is CASRRSTGTEQYV. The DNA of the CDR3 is TGTGCCAGCAGACGTAGCACAGGGACCGAGCAGTACGTC.

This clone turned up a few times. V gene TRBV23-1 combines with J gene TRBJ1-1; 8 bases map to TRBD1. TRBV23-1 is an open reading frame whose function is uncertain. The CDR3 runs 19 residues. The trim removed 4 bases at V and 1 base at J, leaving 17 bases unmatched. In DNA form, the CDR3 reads TGCGCCAGCAGTCTTTCCAACTCCGACAGGGGACACGGGAACACTGAAGCTTTCTTT. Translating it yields CASSLSNSDRGHGNTEAFF.

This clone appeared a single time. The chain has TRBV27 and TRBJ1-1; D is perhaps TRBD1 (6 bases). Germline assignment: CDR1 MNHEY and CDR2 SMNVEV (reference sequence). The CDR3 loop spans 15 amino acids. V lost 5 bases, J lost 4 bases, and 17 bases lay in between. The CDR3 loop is CASSITGSLPTEAFF. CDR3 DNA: TGTGCCAGCAGTATAACAGGGTCCCTACCCACTGAAGCTTTCTTT.

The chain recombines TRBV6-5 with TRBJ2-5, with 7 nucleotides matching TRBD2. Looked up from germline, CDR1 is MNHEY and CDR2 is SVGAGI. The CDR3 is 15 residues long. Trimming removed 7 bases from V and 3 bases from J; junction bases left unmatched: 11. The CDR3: CASKTAGNYKETQYF. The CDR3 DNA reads TGTGCCAGCAAAACAGCGGGGAACTACAAAGAGACCCAGTACTTC.

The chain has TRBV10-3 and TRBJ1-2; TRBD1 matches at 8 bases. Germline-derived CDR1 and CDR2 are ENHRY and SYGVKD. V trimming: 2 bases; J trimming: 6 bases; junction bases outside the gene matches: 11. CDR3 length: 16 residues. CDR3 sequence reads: CAISEIMVGQVDGYTF. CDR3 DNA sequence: TGTGCCATCAGTGAGATTATGGTGGGACAGGTCGATGGCTACACCTTC.

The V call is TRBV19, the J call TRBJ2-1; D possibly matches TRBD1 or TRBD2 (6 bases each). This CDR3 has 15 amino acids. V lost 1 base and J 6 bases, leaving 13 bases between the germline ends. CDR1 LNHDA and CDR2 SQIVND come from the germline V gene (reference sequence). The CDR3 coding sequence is TGTGCCAGTAGTATAGTGCGGGGACAACCCAATGAGCAGTTCTTC. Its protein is CASSIVRGQPNEQFF.

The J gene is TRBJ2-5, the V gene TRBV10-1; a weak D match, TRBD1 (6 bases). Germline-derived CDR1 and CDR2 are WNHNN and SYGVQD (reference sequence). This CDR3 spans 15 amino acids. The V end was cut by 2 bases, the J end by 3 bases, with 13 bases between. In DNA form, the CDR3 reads TGCGCCAGCAGTGAGCCCGGGACACGGGAAGAGACCCAGTACTTC. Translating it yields CASSEPGTREETQYF.

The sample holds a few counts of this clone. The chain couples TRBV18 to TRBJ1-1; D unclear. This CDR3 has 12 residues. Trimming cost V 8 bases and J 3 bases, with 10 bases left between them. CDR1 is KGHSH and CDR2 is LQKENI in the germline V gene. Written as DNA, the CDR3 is TGTGCCAGCAGAGGGCAGCACACTGAAGCTTTCTTT. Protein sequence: CASRGQHTEAFF.